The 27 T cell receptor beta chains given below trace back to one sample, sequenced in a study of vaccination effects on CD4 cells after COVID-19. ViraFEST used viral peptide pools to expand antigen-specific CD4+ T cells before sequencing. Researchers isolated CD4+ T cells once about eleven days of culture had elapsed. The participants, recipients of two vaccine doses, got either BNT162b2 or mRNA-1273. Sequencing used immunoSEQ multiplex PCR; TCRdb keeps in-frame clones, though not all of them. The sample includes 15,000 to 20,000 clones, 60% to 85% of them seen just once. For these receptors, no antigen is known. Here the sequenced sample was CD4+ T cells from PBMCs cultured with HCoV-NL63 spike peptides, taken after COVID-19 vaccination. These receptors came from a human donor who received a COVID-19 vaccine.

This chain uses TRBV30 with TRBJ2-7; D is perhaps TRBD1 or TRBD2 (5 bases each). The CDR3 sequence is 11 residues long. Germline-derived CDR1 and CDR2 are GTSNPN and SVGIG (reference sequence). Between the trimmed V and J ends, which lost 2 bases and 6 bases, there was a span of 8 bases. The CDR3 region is CAWSIGGEQYF. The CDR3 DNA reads TGTGCCTGGAGTATTGGGGGCGAGCAGTACTTC.

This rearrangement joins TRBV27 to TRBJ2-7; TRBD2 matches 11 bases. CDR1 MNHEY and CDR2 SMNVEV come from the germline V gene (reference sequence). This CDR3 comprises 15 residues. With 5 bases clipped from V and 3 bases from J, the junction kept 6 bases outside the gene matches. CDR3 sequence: CASSISGTSGYEQYF. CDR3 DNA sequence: TGTGCCAGCAGTATCTCCGGGACTAGCGGCTACGAGCAGTACTTC.

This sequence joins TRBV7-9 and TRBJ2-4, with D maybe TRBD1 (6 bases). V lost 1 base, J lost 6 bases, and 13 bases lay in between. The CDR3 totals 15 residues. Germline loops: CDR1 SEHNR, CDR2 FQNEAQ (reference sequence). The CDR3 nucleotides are TGTGCCAGCAGCTTAGGGCGCCGGACAGTAAACATTCAGTACTTC. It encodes CASSLGRRTVNIQYF. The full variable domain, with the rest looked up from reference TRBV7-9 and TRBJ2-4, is DTGVSQNPRHKITKRGQNVTFRCDPISEHNRLYWYRQTLGQGPEFLTYFQNEAQLEKSRLLSDRFSAERPKGSFSTLEIQRTEQGDSAMYLCASSLGRRTVNIQYFGAGTRLSVL.

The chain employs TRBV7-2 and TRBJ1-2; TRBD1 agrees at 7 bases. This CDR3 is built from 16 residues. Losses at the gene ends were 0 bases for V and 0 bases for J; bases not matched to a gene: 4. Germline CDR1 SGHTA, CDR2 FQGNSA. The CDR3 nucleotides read TGTGCCAGCAGCTTAGCGGGGACAGCGACTAACTATGGCTACACCTTC. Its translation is CASSLAGTATNYGYTF.

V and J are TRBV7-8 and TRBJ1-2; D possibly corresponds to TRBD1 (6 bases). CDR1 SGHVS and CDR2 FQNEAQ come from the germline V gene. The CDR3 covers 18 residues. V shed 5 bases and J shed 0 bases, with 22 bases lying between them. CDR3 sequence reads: CASSPAPAGARANYGYTF. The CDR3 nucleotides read TGTGCCAGCAGCCCCGCCCCGGCAGGGGCACGAGCTAACTATGGCTACACCTTC.

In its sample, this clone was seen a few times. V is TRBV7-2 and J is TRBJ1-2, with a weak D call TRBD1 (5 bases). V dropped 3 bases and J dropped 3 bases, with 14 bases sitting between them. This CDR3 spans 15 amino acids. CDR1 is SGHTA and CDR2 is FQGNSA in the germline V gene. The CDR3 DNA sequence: TGTGCCAGCAGCTTTCAAGAGGGGTCCCACTATGGCTACACCTTC. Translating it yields CASSFQEGSHYGYTF.

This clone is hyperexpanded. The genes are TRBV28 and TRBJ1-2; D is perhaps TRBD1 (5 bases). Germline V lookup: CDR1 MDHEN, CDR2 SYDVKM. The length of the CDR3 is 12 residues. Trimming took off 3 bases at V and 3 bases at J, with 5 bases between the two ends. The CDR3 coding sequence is TGTGCCAGCAGTTTCAGGGACTATGGCTACACCTTC. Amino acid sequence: CASSFRDYGYTF.

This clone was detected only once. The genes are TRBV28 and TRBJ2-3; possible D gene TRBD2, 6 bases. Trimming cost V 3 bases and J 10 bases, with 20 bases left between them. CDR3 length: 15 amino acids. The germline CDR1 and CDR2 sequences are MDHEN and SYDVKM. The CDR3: CASSLGSGGRAAQYF. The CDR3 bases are TGTGCCAGCAGTTTGGGTAGCGGAGGCCGGGCGGCGCAGTATTTT.

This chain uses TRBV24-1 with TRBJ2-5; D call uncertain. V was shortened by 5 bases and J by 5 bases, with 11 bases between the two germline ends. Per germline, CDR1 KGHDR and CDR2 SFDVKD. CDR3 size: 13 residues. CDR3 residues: CATSAPKVETQYF. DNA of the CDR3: TGTGCCACCAGTGCCCCAAAGGTGGAGACCCAGTACTTC.

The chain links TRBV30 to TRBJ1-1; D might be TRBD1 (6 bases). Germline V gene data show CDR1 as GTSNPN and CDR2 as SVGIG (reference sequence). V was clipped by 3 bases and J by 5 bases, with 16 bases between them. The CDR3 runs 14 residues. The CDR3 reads CAWRGGPGGTEAFF. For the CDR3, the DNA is TGTGCCTGGAGGGGGGGCCCGGGAGGGACTGAAGCTTTCTTT.

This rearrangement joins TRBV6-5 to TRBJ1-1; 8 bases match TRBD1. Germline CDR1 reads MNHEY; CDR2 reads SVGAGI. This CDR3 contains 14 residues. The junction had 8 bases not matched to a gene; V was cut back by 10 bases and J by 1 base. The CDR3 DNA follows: TGTGCCATCGACACAGGGGGGCGGAACACTGAAGCTTTCTTT. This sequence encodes CAIDTGGRNTEAFF.

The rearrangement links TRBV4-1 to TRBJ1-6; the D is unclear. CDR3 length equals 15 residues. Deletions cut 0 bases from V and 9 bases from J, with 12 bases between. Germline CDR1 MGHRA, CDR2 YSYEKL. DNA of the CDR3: TGCGCCAGCAGCCAAGAAGTAGCCCCTGGTTCACCCCTCCACTTT. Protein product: CASSQEVAPGSPLHF.

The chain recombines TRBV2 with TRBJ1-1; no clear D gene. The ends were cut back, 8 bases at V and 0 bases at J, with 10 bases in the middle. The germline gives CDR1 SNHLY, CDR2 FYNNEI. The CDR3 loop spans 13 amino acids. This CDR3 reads CASGRDMNTEAFF. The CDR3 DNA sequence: TGTGCCAGCGGCCGGGATATGAACACTGAAGCTTTCTTT.

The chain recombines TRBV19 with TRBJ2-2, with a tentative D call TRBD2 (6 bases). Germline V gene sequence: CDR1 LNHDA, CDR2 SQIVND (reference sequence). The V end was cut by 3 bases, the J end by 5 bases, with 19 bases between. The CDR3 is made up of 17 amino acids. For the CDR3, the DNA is TGTGCCAGTAGTATGGGGTCGGGGACCGGAGGGACCGGGGAGCTGTTTTTT. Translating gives CASSMGSGTGGTGELFF.

In nucleotides, the CDR3 is TGTGCCAGCAGTCTTAGCCCCCGGACTAGCGCAACCAACACCGGGGAGCTGTTTTTT. Amino acids: CASSLSPRTSATNTGELFF. The chain uses TRBV28 and TRBJ2-2, with TRBD2 identical over 9 bases. The germline gives CDR1 MDHEN, CDR2 SYDVKM. CDR3 length: 19 amino acids. The trim removed 5 bases at V and 2 bases at J, leaving 15 bases unmatched. The whole variable domain, remainder taken from reference TRBV28 and TRBJ2-2, is DVKVTQSSRYLVKRTGEKVFLECVQDMDHENMFWYRQDPGLGLRLIYFSYDVKMKEKGDIPEGYSVSREKKERFSLILESASTNQTSMYLCASSLSPRTSATNTGELFFGEGSRLTVL.

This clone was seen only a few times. The DNA of the CDR3 is TGTGCCTGGAGCCCAGTGGACAGGGCTAACTCCTACGAGCAGTACTTC. As protein: CAWSPVDRANSYEQYF. This chain uses TRBV30 with TRBJ2-7, with TRBD1 matching 8 bases. Trimming at V came to 3 bases and at J to 0 bases, leaving 10 bases not matched to a gene. From germline, CDR1 is GTSNPN and CDR2 SVGIG (reference sequence). The CDR3 is made up of 16 amino acids.

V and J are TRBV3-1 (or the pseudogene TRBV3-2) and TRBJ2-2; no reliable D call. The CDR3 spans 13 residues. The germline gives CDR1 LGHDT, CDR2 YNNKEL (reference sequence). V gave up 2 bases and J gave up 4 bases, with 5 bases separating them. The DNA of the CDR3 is TGTGCCAGCAGCCAAAGCTCCACCGGGGAGCTGTTTTTT. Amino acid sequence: CASSQSSTGELFF.

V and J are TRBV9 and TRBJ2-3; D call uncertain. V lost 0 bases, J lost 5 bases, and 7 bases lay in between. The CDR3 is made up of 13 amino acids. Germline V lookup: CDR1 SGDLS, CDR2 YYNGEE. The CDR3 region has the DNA TGTGCCAGCAGCGTAGCCCTGGGAGATACGCAGTATTTT. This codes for CASSVALGDTQYF.

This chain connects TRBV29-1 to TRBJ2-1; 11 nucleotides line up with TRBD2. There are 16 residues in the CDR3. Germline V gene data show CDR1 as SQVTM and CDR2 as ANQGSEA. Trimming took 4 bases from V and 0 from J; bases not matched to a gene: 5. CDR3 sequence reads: CSVGGLAALSYNEQFF. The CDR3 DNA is TGCAGCGTTGGGGGACTAGCGGCTCTCTCCTACAATGAGCAGTTCTTC.

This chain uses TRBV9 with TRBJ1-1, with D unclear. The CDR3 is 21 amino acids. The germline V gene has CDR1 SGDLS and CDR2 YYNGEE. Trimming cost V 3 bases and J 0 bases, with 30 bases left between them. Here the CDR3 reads CASSATGVPGWGKVMNTEAFF. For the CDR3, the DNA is TGTGCCAGCAGCGCCACCGGAGTCCCGGGGTGGGGAAAGGTGATGAACACTGAAGCTTTCTTT.

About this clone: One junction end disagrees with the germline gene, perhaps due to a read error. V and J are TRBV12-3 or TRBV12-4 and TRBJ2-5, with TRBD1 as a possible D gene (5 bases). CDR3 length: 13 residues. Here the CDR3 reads CASSFRQQESQYF. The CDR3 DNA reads TGTGCCAGCAGTTTTAGACAGCAAGAGAGCCAGTACTTC.

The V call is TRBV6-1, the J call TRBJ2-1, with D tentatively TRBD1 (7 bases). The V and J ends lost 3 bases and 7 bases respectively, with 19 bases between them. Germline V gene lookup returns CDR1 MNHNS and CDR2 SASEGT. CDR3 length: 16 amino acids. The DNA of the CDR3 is TGTGCCAGCAGTGAGCGGGACAGCGGACCCAGAAATGAGCAGTTCTTC. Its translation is CASSERDSGPRNEQFF.

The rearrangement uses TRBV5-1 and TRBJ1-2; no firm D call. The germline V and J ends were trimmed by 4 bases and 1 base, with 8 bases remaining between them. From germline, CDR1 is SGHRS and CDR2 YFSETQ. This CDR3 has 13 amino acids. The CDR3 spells CASSPTDNYGYTF. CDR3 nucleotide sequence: TGCGCCAGCAGCCCGACGGATAACTATGGCTACACCTTC.

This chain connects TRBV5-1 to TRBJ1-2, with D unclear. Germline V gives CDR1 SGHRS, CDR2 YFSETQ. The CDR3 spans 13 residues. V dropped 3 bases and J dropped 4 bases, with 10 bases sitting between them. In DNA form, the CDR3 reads TGCGCCAGCAGCTCGGACCCCTCCTATGGCTACACCTTC. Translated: CASSSDPSYGYTF. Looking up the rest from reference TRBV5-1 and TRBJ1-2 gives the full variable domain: KAGVTQTPRYLIKTRGQQVTLSCSPISGHRSVSWYQQTPGQGLQFLFEYFSETQRNKGNFPGRFSGRQFSNSRSEMNVSTLELGDSALYLCASSSDPSYGYTFGSGTRLTVV.

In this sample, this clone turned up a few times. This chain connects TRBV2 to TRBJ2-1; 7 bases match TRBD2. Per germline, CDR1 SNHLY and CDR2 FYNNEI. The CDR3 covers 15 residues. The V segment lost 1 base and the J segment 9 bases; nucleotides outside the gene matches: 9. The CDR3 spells CASSEGRIPGGEQFF. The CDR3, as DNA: TGTGCCAGCAGTGAAGGCAGGATTCCGGGGGGTGAGCAGTTCTTC. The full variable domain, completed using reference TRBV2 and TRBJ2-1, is EPEVTQTPSHQVTQMGQEVILRCVPISNHLYFYWYRQILGQKVEFLVSFYNNEISEKSEIFDDQFSVERPDGSNFTLKIRSTKLEDSAMYFCASSEGRIPGGEQFFGPGTRLTVL.

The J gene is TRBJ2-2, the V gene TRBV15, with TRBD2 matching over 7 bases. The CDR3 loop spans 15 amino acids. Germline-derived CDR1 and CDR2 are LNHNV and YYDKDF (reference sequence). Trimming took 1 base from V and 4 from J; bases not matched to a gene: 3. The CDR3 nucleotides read TGTGCCACCAGCAGAGTGTGGGGGGGCACCGGGGAGCTGTTTTTT. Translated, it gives CATSRVWGGTGELFF.

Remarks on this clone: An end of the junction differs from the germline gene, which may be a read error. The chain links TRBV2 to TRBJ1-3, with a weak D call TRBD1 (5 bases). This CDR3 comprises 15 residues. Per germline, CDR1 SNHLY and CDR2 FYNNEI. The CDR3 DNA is TGTGCCAGCAGTGAACCTTCGGGGGACGGGAAACACCATATATTT. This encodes CASSEPSGDGKHHIF.